This TCR beta chain is from a study of blood T cell repertoires in COVID-19. Study-level background: The samples span acute and convalescent COVID-19 from the United States, Italy and Spain.

Germline values: CDR1 SGDLS, CDR2 YYNGEE. This CDR3 is 15 amino acids long. V lost 0 bases and J lost 4; bases outside the gene matches: 5. This clone was seen more than once but under ten times. Only in-frame clones appear in the TCRdb table, and some are missing; sequencing was by immunoSEQ multiplex PCR. The table lists 130,000 or so clones, about 76% of them singletons. The gene calls are TRBV9 and TRBJ2-5, with TRBD1 identical over 8 bases. This clonotype originated in a woman aged 55-75 years with active or convalescent COVID-19. Source material: peripheral blood. Here the CDR3 reads CASSVDQGAGETQYF. The DNA of the CDR3 is TGTGCCAGCAGCGTAGATCAGGGGGCCGGAGAGACCCAGTACTTC.